This entry lists 24 T cell receptor beta chains sequenced from one sample in a study of blood T cell repertoires in COVID-19. The assay was immunoSEQ multiplex PCR, and TCRdb's table has in-frame clones only and misses some. The table shows some 110,000 clones, with about nine tenths occurring only once. The sequenced sample was peripheral blood. The receptor set was obtained from a man between 40 and 49 years old with acute or convalescent COVID-19.

The chain employs TRBV19 and TRBJ1-5, with unresolved D. Trimming stripped 3 bases from V and 6 bases from J, with 12 bases between. The CDR3 contains 14 residues. In germline, CDR1 is LNHDA, CDR2 SQIVND (reference sequence). CDR3 in DNA: TGTGCCAGTAGTATTCAAGAAAACACTCAGCCCCAGCATTTT. This sequence encodes CASSIQENTQPQHF.

The CDR3 spells CASSQDRGDDGYTF. The CDR3 region has the DNA TGTGCCAGCAGCCAAGACAGGGGGGACGATGGCTACACCTTC. The chain carries TRBV3-1 (or the pseudogene TRBV3-2) and TRBJ1-2; 7 nucleotides line up with TRBD1. CDR1 LGHDT and CDR2 YNNKEL come from the germline V gene (reference sequence). This CDR3 comprises 14 residues. With 0 bases clipped from V and 6 bases from J, the junction kept 4 bases outside the gene matches.

The J gene is TRBJ2-7, the V gene TRBV6-2 or TRBV6-3; D may be TRBD2 (6 bases). The CDR3 consists of 12 residues. V dropped 2 bases and J dropped 7 bases, with 9 bases sitting between them. CDR1 MNHEY and CDR2 SVGEGT come from the germline V gene. The chain's CDR3 is CASSYPGGEQYF. The CDR3 region has the DNA TGTGCCAGCAGTTACCCCGGAGGGGAGCAGTACTTC.

The CDR3 here is CASSLAGDQPQHF. CDR3 nucleotide sequence: TGTGCCAGCAGCTTAGCCGGGGATCAGCCCCAGCATTTT. V gene TRBV11-2 combines with J gene TRBJ1-5; D gene ambiguous. Trimming cost V 1 base and J 5 bases, with 6 bases left between them. Looked up from germline, CDR1 is SGHAT and CDR2 is FQNNGV. The CDR3 spans 13 residues.

CDR3 loop: CASSNDWGGYNEQFF. The CDR3 DNA reads TGTGCCAGCAGCAACGACTGGGGGGGTTACAATGAGCAGTTCTTC. This chain joins TRBV7-2 and TRBJ2-1; 7 bases line up with TRBD2. Germline V lookup: CDR1 SGHTA, CDR2 FQGNSA. After removal of 5 bases from V and 4 bases from J, the junction contained 8 bases not matched to a gene. The CDR3 is 15 residues long.

As concerns this clone: The junction does not match germline at one end; this may be a read error. This chain uses TRBV6-6 with TRBJ1-2; 8 bases agree with TRBD1. The germline CDR1 and CDR2 sequences are MNHNY and SVGAGI (reference sequence). This CDR3 has 15 amino acids. The CDR3 DNA follows: TGTGTCAGCAGTTACCCCAGCGACAGGGGTTATGGCTACACCTTC. It translates to CVSSYPSDRGYGYTF.

The chain recombines TRBV6-1 with TRBJ1-2; 9 nucleotides align to TRBD1. Germline CDR1 MNHNS, CDR2 SASEGT. J lost 1 base, V lost 0 bases, and 3 bases had no gene match. This CDR3 contains 16 residues. CDR3 amino acids: CASSEAPTGGNYGYTF. The DNA of the CDR3 is TGTGCCAGCAGTGAAGCGCCGACAGGGGGTAACTATGGCTACACCTTC.

This chain joins TRBV30 and TRBJ1-6; D ambiguous. Germline CDR1 is GTSNPN and CDR2 is SVGIG (reference sequence). V was clipped by 5 bases and J by 8 bases, with 16 bases between them. The CDR3 is 14 amino acids. The CDR3 coding sequence is TGTGCCTGGGAGCCCGTCCGGAGGGATTCACCCCTCCACTTT. Translating it yields CAWEPVRRDSPLHF. Together with reference TRBV30 and TRBJ1-6, the CDR3 gives the full variable domain: SQTIHQWPATLVQPVGSPLSLECTVEGTSNPNLYWYRQAAGRGLQLLFYSVGIGQISSEVPQNLSASRPQDRQFILSSKKLLLSDSGFYLCAWEPVRRDSPLHFGNGTRLTVT.

The CDR3 nucleotides read TGTGCCAGCAGACCGGACAGGGGTAACACTGAAGCTTTCTTT. Protein sequence: CASRPDRGNTEAFF. The chain employs TRBV5-5 and TRBJ1-1, with 9 bases that match TRBD1. The CDR3 has 14 amino acids. Germline V gives CDR1 SGHKS, CDR2 YYEKEE (reference sequence). Germline trimming cut 5 bases from V and 2 bases from J; bases unmatched to any gene: 4.

The chain links TRBV9 to TRBJ2-5; TRBD1 agrees at 8 bases. Germline V lookup: CDR1 SGDLS, CDR2 YYNGEE. V lost 3 bases, J lost 1 base, and 2 bases stayed unmatched. The CDR3 contains 14 residues. In DNA form, the CDR3 reads TGTGCCAGCAGCGAAGGACAGGGCCAAGAGACCCAGTACTTC. This sequence encodes CASSEGQGQETQYF.

For the CDR3, the DNA is TGTGCCAGCAGCCAAGAGGGAGGGAACTATGGCTACACCTTC. Translation gives CASSQEGGNYGYTF. The V and J genes are TRBV14 and TRBJ1-2; D not certain. Germline V gene data show CDR1 as SGHDN and CDR2 as FVKESK. With 0 bases removed from V and 2 bases from J, the gap between germline ends came to 7 bases. The CDR3 is 14 amino acids.

This sequence joins TRBV5-4 and TRBJ2-1; 9 bases map to TRBD1. This CDR3 has 16 residues. Per germline, CDR1 SGHNT and CDR2 YYREEE (reference sequence). With V trimmed by 1 base and J by 8 bases, 10 bases remained unmatched. In DNA form, the CDR3 reads TGTGCCAGCAGCTTGAGGGCGAGGACAGGGGTTCATGAGCAGTTCTTC. Protein: CASSLRARTGVHEQFF.

On this clone: The identical CDR3 is also encoded by other nucleotide sequences in the sample. This sequence joins TRBV5-4 and TRBJ1-1; 8 bases fit TRBD1. V was pared by 4 bases and J by 2 bases, with 4 bases of the junction left unmatched. Germline lookup yields CDR1 SGHNT and CDR2 YYREEE (reference sequence). This CDR3 spans 14 amino acids. In DNA, the CDR3 is TGTGCCAGCAGCCTGGGACAGGATAACACTGAAGCTTTCTTT. This sequence encodes CASSLGQDNTEAFF.

The V gene is TRBV20-1, the J gene TRBJ1-6; D remains unclear. The CDR3 is 11 residues long. Germline CDR1 and CDR2: DFQATT and SNEGSKA (reference sequence). Trimming took 5 bases from V and 9 from J, leaving 8 bases between them. The CDR3 DNA is TGCAGTGCTGGGGAGGGTTCACCCCTCCACTTT. Residues: CSAGEGSPLHF.

The chain uses TRBV2 and TRBJ2-1; possible D gene TRBD2, 5 bases. Trimming took off 2 bases at V and 7 bases at J, with 15 bases between the two ends. CDR3 length: 15 residues. Germline V gives CDR1 SNHLY, CDR2 FYNNEI. CDR3 nucleotides: TGTGCCAGCAGTGAACGCGGGCTCCTGCGGAATGAGCAGTTCTTC. Protein sequence: CASSERGLLRNEQFF.

V gene TRBV4-1 combines with J gene TRBJ1-1, with D uncertain. Trimming removed 4 bases from V and 3 bases from J, with 9 bases in between. This CDR3 region has 13 residues. From germline, CDR1 is MGHRA and CDR2 YSYEKL. CDR3 sequence: CASSLGLHTEAFF. CDR3 sequence (DNA): TGCGCCAGCAGCCTTGGACTGCACACTGAAGCTTTCTTT.

V is TRBV25-1 and J is TRBJ1-2, with 8 nucleotides matching TRBD1. The germline gives CDR1 MGHDK, CDR2 SYGVNS. The trim removed 5 bases at V and 4 bases at J, leaving 6 bases unmatched. This CDR3 comprises 14 residues. Here the CDR3 DNA reads TGTGCCAGCAGTAAGTCGGACAGGGTCTATGGCTACACCTTC. This translates into CASSKSDRVYGYTF.

The CDR3 coding sequence is TGCGCCAGCAGTGAGTCTAGGGGACAGAGCACAGATACGCAGTATTTT. Protein sequence: CASSESRGQSTDTQYF. The chain is built from TRBV10-1 and TRBJ2-3; 7 bases are shared with TRBD1. V shed 0 bases, J shed 0 bases, and the junction held 3 bases outside the gene matches. Germline loops: CDR1 WNHNN, CDR2 SYGVQD (reference sequence). The CDR3 spans 16 residues.

V is TRBV4-1 and J is TRBJ2-7, with 11 bases lining up with TRBD2. Per the germline V gene, CDR1 is MGHRA and CDR2 is YSYEKL. V shed 5 bases and J 0 bases; nucleotides not matched to a gene: 3. The CDR3 consists of 15 residues. CDR3 coding DNA: TGCGCCAGCAGCAAACTAGCGGGAGACTCCTACGAGCAGTACTTC. Residues: CASSKLAGDSYEQYF.

CDR3 loop: CSVGGRTAVEAFF. CDR3 sequence (DNA): TGCAGCGTAGGAGGGAGGACCGCCGTTGAAGCTTTCTTT. V and J are TRBV29-1 and TRBJ1-1; no clear D gene. Trimming left V 6 bases short and J 7 bases short, with 18 bases between. Per germline, CDR1 SQVTM and CDR2 ANQGSEA. The CDR3 extends over 13 amino acids.

In nucleotides, the CDR3 is TGTGCCAGCAGCCGGCGGTTCGCCCTGAGCCCCTACGAGCAGTACTTC. Amino acid sequence: CASSRRFALSPYEQYF. This chain uses TRBV14 with TRBJ2-7; D ambiguous. Germline CDR1 is SGHDN and CDR2 is FVKESK. The length of the CDR3 is 16 residues. The germline V and J ends were trimmed by 4 bases and 2 bases, with 18 bases remaining between them.

The chain combines TRBV3-1 (or the pseudogene TRBV3-2) with TRBJ1-5, with TRBD1 matching 8 bases. CDR1 and CDR2 from the germline V gene are LGHDT and YNNKEL (reference sequence). CDR3 length: 18 residues. V shed 5 bases and J 1 base; nucleotides not matched to a gene: 13. This CDR3 is CASSEGQGGRFSNQPQHF. Written as DNA, the CDR3 is TGTGCCAGCAGCGAAGGACAGGGTGGGCGATTCAGCAATCAGCCCCAGCATTTT.

The chain employs TRBV19 and TRBJ1-1; no clear D. V lost 1 base and J lost 10, with 13 bases in between. The CDR3 contains 13 residues. Germline V gives CDR1 LNHDA, CDR2 SQIVND (reference sequence). Written as DNA, the CDR3 is TGTGCCAGTAGTATAGGAGACACCCTTGGAGCTTTCTTT. It encodes CASSIGDTLGAFF.

The V call is TRBV7-3, the J call TRBJ2-1; 9 bases are a match to TRBD1. With V trimmed by 4 bases and J by 5 bases, 9 bases remained unmatched. Germline V lookup: CDR1 SGHTA, CDR2 FQGTGA. This CDR3 is built from 16 residues. CDR3 residues: CASSSPGQGVDNEQFF. The CDR3 DNA is TGTGCCAGCAGCTCACCGGGACAGGGTGTCGACAATGAGCAGTTCTTC.